A single sample gave rise to the 24 T cell receptor beta chains below, sequenced in a study of cytomegalovirus exposure and HLA in healthy donors listed by TCRdb under 2017. The method was the immunoSEQ multiplex PCR assay. The multiplex PCR relied on a mix of 60 forward primers for TCR Vbeta segments and 13 reverse primers for TCR Jbeta segments. TCRdb took this table from immuneACCESS and kept in-frame rearrangements with V and J called. Such tables lack part of the clones; where checked against another copy, unresolved V genes explain under half of the gap, and the rest is unexplained. For this sample, the table gives 150,000 to 250,000 clones. Less than 0.9% of the sample comes from the top ten. The sequencing input was PBMCs. Receptor source: a boy younger than 18 in good health and CMV-seronegative.

The V gene is TRBV4-1, the J gene TRBJ1-3, with no clear D. Germline V gene lookup returns CDR1 MGHRA and CDR2 YSYEKL. The CDR3 covers 15 residues. With 1 base removed from V and 2 bases from J, the gap between germline ends came to 9 bases. CDR3 region: CASSQVSVTGNTIYF. The CDR3 coding sequence is TGCGCCAGCAGCCAAGTCTCAGTGACTGGAAACACCATATATTTT.

The rearrangement links TRBV5-4 to TRBJ1-6; D gene ambiguous. Trimming removed 0 bases at V and 2 bases at J, with 9 bases between. Germline V gene lookup returns CDR1 SGHNT and CDR2 YYREEE (reference sequence). The length of the CDR3 is 16 residues. The CDR3 DNA follows: TGTGCCAGCAGCTTGGATCCAGTTACCTATAATTCACCCCTCCACTTT. Translation gives CASSLDPVTYNSPLHF.

The genes are TRBV7-8 and TRBJ2-3; D might be TRBD2 (5 bases). CDR1 is SGHVS, CDR2 FQNEAQ, per germline. V was clipped by 5 bases and J by 1 base, with 13 bases between them. The length of the CDR3 is 15 residues. The CDR3 sequence is CASSPAYGGTDTQYF. As DNA, the CDR3 is TGTGCCAGCAGCCCTGCTTACGGGGGCACAGATACGCAGTATTTT.

The gene calls are TRBV12-5 and TRBJ2-7, with TRBD1 matching over 9 bases. Germline CDR1 LGHNT, CDR2 FRNRAP. J was trimmed by 2 bases and V by 7 bases; bases with no gene match: 9. The CDR3 sequence is 15 residues long. CDR3 DNA sequence: TGTGCTAGTGCCCCCGCGGACAGGGGACCCTACGAGCAGTACTTC. Translation: CASAPADRGPYEQYF.

V gene TRBV7-3 combines with J gene TRBJ2-2; D gene unclear. This CDR3 spans 13 amino acids. Germline-derived CDR1 and CDR2 are SGHTA and FQGTGA. Trimming stripped 2 bases from V and 5 bases from J, with 6 bases between. The CDR3: CASSLGPTGELFF. DNA for the CDR3: TGTGCCAGCAGCTTAGGGCCGACCGGGGAGCTGTTTTTT.

V and J are TRBV27 and TRBJ1-5; D is unresolved. The CDR3 contains 15 residues. Trimming removed 6 bases from V and 0 bases from J, with 12 bases in between. Germline-derived CDR1 and CDR2 are MNHEY and SMNVEV (reference sequence). This chain's CDR3 is CASRAGRYSNQPQHF. For the CDR3, the DNA is TGTGCCAGCAGGGCGGGCCGCTATAGCAATCAGCCCCAGCATTTT.

V is TRBV19 and J is TRBJ2-2; 9 bases fit TRBD2. CDR1 is LNHDA, CDR2 SQIVND, per germline (reference sequence). Trimming took 2 bases from V and 1 from J; bases not matched to a gene: 2. There are 16 residues in the CDR3. In DNA form, the CDR3 reads TGTGCCAGTAGTATATCAGCGGGGGGGAACACCGGGGAGCTGTTTTTT. Translated, it gives CASSISAGGNTGELFF.

V and J are TRBV5-6 and TRBJ1-4; 12 nucleotides align to TRBD1. V was clipped by 4 bases and J by 7 bases; unmatched bases: 11. This CDR3 comprises 17 residues. From germline, CDR1 is SGHDT and CDR2 YYEEEE. CDR3 sequence: CASSLGTGGSRSEKLFF. DNA of the CDR3: TGTGCCAGCAGCCTGGGGACAGGGGGCAGTAGGAGTGAAAAACTGTTTTTT.

J is TRBJ1-5 and V is TRBV19, with TRBD1 as a possible D gene (5 bases). From germline, CDR1 is LNHDA and CDR2 SQIVND (reference sequence). Trimming took off 5 bases at V and 5 bases at J, with 7 bases between the two ends. The CDR3 is made up of 12 amino acids. This CDR3 reads CASSQGYQPQHF. CDR3 sequence (DNA): TGTGCCAGTAGTCAGGGTTATCAGCCCCAGCATTTT.

The chain couples TRBV7-6 to TRBJ1-1; possible D gene TRBD1, 5 bases. Germline loops: CDR1 SGHVS, CDR2 FNYEAQ. The germline V and J ends were trimmed by 2 bases and 0 bases, with 13 bases remaining between them. The CDR3 is made up of 16 amino acids. The CDR3 region is CASSLRDGGLNTEAFF. The CDR3 DNA reads as TGTGCCAGCAGCTTAAGGGACGGGGGATTGAACACTGAAGCTTTCTTT.

This chain connects TRBV25-1 to TRBJ1-1, with TRBD1 matching 8 bases. Per germline, CDR1 MGHDK and CDR2 SYGVNS. The CDR3 is 13 residues long. Losses at the gene ends were 4 bases for V and 7 bases for J; bases not matched to a gene: 5. CDR3 sequence reads: CASSATGGGEAFF. CDR3 nucleotide sequence: TGTGCCAGCAGTGCAACAGGGGGGGGTGAAGCTTTCTTT.

With respect to this clone: Germline is not matched at one junction end, which may reflect a read error. This chain uses TRBV7-7 with TRBJ2-2; 10 bases map to TRBD2. The germline CDR1 and CDR2 sequences are SSHAT and FNYEAQ (reference sequence). The CDR3 runs 15 residues. The CDR3 here is CASSFSSGGTGELFF. The CDR3 DNA reads as TGTGCTAGCAGCTTTTCTAGCGGGGGCACCGGGGAGCTGTTTTTT.

This chain joins TRBV6-5 and TRBJ2-1, with a weak D call TRBD2 (7 bases). The CDR3 runs 14 residues. Germline assignment: CDR1 MNHEY and CDR2 SVGAGI. The germline V and J ends were trimmed by 0 bases and 6 bases, with 9 bases remaining between them. The CDR3 here is CASSYSGGRNEQFF. CDR3 sequence (DNA): TGTGCCAGCAGTTACTCGGGGGGGCGCAATGAGCAGTTCTTC.

The rearrangement joins TRBV7-8 to TRBJ1-5; D gene uncertain. The CDR3 runs to 13 residues. Germline V gene lookup returns CDR1 SGHVS and CDR2 FQNEAQ. V was clipped by 4 bases and J by 0 bases, with 4 bases between them. The CDR3 sequence is CASSYNSNQPQHF. CDR3 DNA sequence: TGTGCCAGCAGCTATAATAGCAATCAGCCCCAGCATTTT.

The chain joins TRBV18 to TRBJ2-2; maybe TRBD1 (6 bases). CDR1 is KGHSH, CDR2 LQKENI, per germline. Trimming left V 1 base short and J 1 base short, with 16 bases between. There are 18 residues in the CDR3. CDR3 sequence reads: CASSPLSDLTGNTGELFF. As DNA, the CDR3 is TGTGCCAGCTCACCACTGTCCGATCTGACAGGGAACACCGGGGAGCTGTTTTTT.

V usage is TRBV11-3 and J usage is TRBJ2-1, with unresolved D. Deletions cut 5 bases from V and 7 bases from J, with 18 bases between. Germline V gene lookup returns CDR1 SGHNT and CDR2 YENEEA. CDR3 length: 15 residues. CDR3 protein: CASSPGWVARNEQFF. In DNA, the CDR3 is TGTGCCAGCAGCCCCGGATGGGTAGCTCGGAATGAGCAGTTCTTC.

The chain links TRBV5-5 to TRBJ2-1; D uncertain. V lost 1 base and J 10 bases, leaving 12 bases between the germline ends. In germline, CDR1 is SGHKS, CDR2 YYEKEE (reference sequence). This CDR3 spans 13 amino acids. In nucleotides, the CDR3 is TGTGCCAGCAGCTTGTACAGTAGACCCGAGCAGTTCTTC. This encodes CASSLYSRPEQFF.

The gene calls are TRBV29-1 and TRBJ2-7; 7 bases are a match to TRBD1. The CDR3 totals 12 residues. Unmatched junction bases numbered 7, after V lost 7 bases and J lost 4 bases. Germline-derived CDR1 and CDR2 are SQVTM and ANQGSEA. CDR3 nucleotide sequence: TGCAGCGCCCAGGGGGTGGTTTACGAGCAGTACTTC. Translated, it gives CSAQGVVYEQYF.

The chain employs TRBV4-2 and TRBJ2-7; 8 bases are a match to TRBD2. V shed 0 bases, J shed 2 bases, and the junction held 3 bases outside the gene matches. CDR1 and CDR2 from the germline V gene are LGHNA and YNFKEQ. The CDR3 is 15 amino acids. CDR3 amino acids: CASSQEEAGAYEQYF. CDR3 nucleotides: TGTGCCAGCAGCCAAGAAGAAGCGGGGGCCTACGAGCAGTACTTC.

The gene calls are TRBV6-6 and TRBJ2-3; the D gene is possibly TRBD1 (6 bases). V shed 6 bases and J shed 3 bases, with 19 bases lying between them. Germline V gene data show CDR1 as MNHNY and CDR2 as SVGAGI (reference sequence). The CDR3 runs 16 residues. The CDR3 DNA follows: TGTGCCAGCAGCTACACGGGACACTTGGCAACAGATACGCAGTATTTT. This codes for CASSYTGHLATDTQYF.

This chain links TRBV4-1 with TRBJ1-6; unclear D gene. Trimming pared 4 bases from V and 12 bases from J, leaving 13 bases between. The CDR3 loop spans 13 amino acids. The V gene's germline CDR1 is MGHRA and CDR2 YSYEKL. CDR3: CASSPPVIKPLHF. CDR3 coding DNA: TGCGCCAGCAGCCCCCCGGTAATTAAACCCCTCCACTTT.

The V gene is TRBV4-1, the J gene TRBJ2-1; 10 bases are shared with TRBD2. CDR3 size: 17 residues. The germline V gene encodes CDR1 MGHRA and CDR2 YSYEKL. V lost 4 bases and J lost 8; bases outside the gene matches: 14. The CDR3 DNA is TGCGCCAGCAGCCCCAGTCGAAGAAGCGGGGGGGCACATGAGCAGTTCTTC. Translating gives CASSPSRRSGGAHEQFF.

The chain uses TRBV6-5 and TRBJ1-2; D is perhaps TRBD1 (6 bases). The CDR3 loop spans 13 amino acids. Trimming pared 7 bases from V and 4 bases from J, leaving 13 bases between. Germline V CDR1 and CDR2: MNHEY, SVGAGI. CDR3 region: CASTPGGGYGYTF. The CDR3 nucleotides are TGTGCCAGCACCCCGGGAGGGGGCTATGGCTACACCTTC.

Note on this clone: At one end the junction does not follow the germline gene, possibly because of a read error. The V call is TRBV5-6, the J call TRBJ2-7; tentative D call: TRBD1 (5 bases). Per the germline V gene, CDR1 is SGHDT and CDR2 is YYEEEE. The CDR3 consists of 14 residues. CDR3 loop: CAGSFPQGTYEQYF. In DNA, the CDR3 is TGTGCCGGCAGCTTTCCGCAGGGCACATACGAGCAGTACTTC.